Listed below are T cell receptor beta chains from one sample, sequenced in a study of T-cell memory formation after mild COVID-19. MiXCR, run by TCRdb on the 5' RACE reads, gives a single entry per CDR3 protein. The sample lists 150,000 to 200,000 distinct CDR3 sequences; 11% were seen once. Specimen: PBMCs or a T cell subset sorted from them (not recorded which). The receptors come from a man aged 18 to 29 who had mild COVID-19 (a few samples of this study predate the infection). Cell type and time point are not known. Each CDR3 is given with its conserved first and last residue.

v_gene	CDR3aa
TRBV2	CASKVGGILEQFF
TRBV12-3/TRBV12-4	CASALGGGTDTQYF
TRBV5-1	CASSLGLRDSGGIQYF
TRBV7-6	CASSYGGAAYNEQFF
TRBV6-5	CASSYLGRDYGYTF
TRBV7-2	CASSLIDRGRPQETQYF
TRBV7-8	CASSLPGEETQYF
TRBV12-3/TRBV12-4	CASTRTDSPLHF
TRBV4-1	CASSQVKGVGQYF
TRBV20-1	CSATDRVNTEAFF
TRBV6-6	CASSYPAIAKNIQYF
TRBV23-1	CASSQGGQGFYTEAFF
TRBV20-1	CSARLGGYTF
TRBV5-1	CASSLGTVLQETQYF
TRBV3-1	CASSLSDLSGYTF
TRBV30	CAWSVQGYGYTF
TRBV28	CASSFRTVYSNQPQHF
TRBV6-6	CASSYSDRAQPQHF
TRBV20-1	CSARGGRETQYF
TRBV28	CAETGDGYGYTF
TRBV20-1	CSAEGLGDTQYF
TRBV4-1	CASSQGRQNEQFF
TRBV28	CASSLRGGGNTEAFF
TRBV5-6	CASSQLRGSWGTEAFF
TRBV10-2	CASRTSGSANTGELFF
TRBV7-2	CASSLGSGTGSHGYTF
TRBV18	CASSPGFTDTQYF
TRBV4-2	CASSQEGWGQSSYEQYF
TRBV5-1	CASSPTPNYGYTF
TRBV7-2	CASSLVGGGNQPQHF
TRBV7-3	CASSFALTSGAGHEQFF
TRBV3-1	CASSHSWDDVGYTF
TRBV7-6	CASRPSGSGFEQFF
TRBV27	CASSFNGHPNYGYTF
TRBV9	CASSVVSGVEQFF
TRBV12-3/TRBV12-4	CASSFRTGGQPQHF
TRBV4-2	CASSQDGQFNQPQHF
TRBV11-2	CASSLGSGAKADTQYF
TRBV9	CASSLGVGGDEQFF
TRBV9	CASSVRGNSPLHF
TRBV28	CASRTAPGAVGQPQHF